This paragraph covers one TCR beta chain sequence. Its matching antigen is unknown. This sample is drawn from a study of cytomegalovirus exposure and HLA in healthy donors. Overall study results and limits: In a later analysis, first-cohort TCR clusters were found to tend to co-occur in the 120 or so validation repertoires. The investigators catalogued 160 or so TCR beta chains as cytomegalovirus-associated.

The CDR3 has 15 amino acids. Per the germline V gene, CDR1 is SNHLY and CDR2 is FYNNEI. The V and J ends lost 7 bases and 7 bases, in that order; junction bases with no gene match: 6. The data were produced by immunoSEQ multiplex PCR, yet TCRdb's version contains in-frame clones alone and is incomplete. The sample holds 150,000 to 200,000 clones, 85% to 90% seen once. This chain uses TRBV2 with TRBJ2-1; 14 bases line up with TRBD2. The sequence was obtained from a woman aged 30 to 39 in good health and CMV-seronegative. Input material: PBMCs. CDR3 sequence reads: CASIHGTSGGNEQFF. The CDR3 nucleotides read TGTGCCAGCATCCACGGGACTAGCGGGGGTAATGAGCAGTTCTTC.